This is a list of T cell receptor beta chains from one sample in a study of cytomegalovirus exposure and HLA in healthy donors. Assay: immunoSEQ multiplex PCR; the TCRdb copy retains only in-frame clones and omits some. The data hold approximately 100,000 clones, with about four fifths observed a single time. Sequencing was done on a sample of PBMCs. All receptors come from a woman aged 45-59 years in good health and CMV-seropositive. Each CDR3 is given with its conserved first and last residue. The order of the fields is D gene, J gene, V gene, CDR3 protein, CDR3 DNA. D genes are given only for firm matches.

- TRBJ1-5 TRBV27 CASSLLGMEQPQHF TGTGCCAGCAGTTTACTCGGGATGGAGCAGCCCCAGCATTTT
- TRBJ1-2 TRBV5-1 CASSLADSYGYTF TGCGCCAGCAGCTTGGCGGACAGCTATGGCTACACCTTC
TRBD1 TRBJ2-2 TRBV4-2 CASSRRDRGTGELFF TGTGCCAGCAGCCGTCGCGACAGGGGCACCGGGGAGCTGTTTTTT
- TRBJ1-2 TRBV5-1 CASSLSGGGNYGYTF TGCGCCAGCAGCCTAAGTGGTGGGGGCAACTATGGCTACACCTTC
TRBD2 TRBJ2-2 TRBV4-2 CASSQGALASGTGELFF TGTGCCAGCAGCCAAGGGGCACTAGCGAGTGGGACCGGGGAGCTGTTTTTT
TRBD1 TRBJ1-1 TRBV7-9 CASSSRQGIIEAFF TGTGCCAGCAGCTCCCGACAGGGTATCATTGAAGCTTTCTTT
TRBD2 TRBJ2-3 TRBV30 CAWSDPSKLAVGHYSADTQYF TGTGCCTGGAGCGATCCCTCAAAACTAGCGGTCGGCCATTATAGCGCAGATACGCAGTATTTT
- TRBJ2-7 TRBV6-6 CASRPGHLYEQYF TGTGCCAGCAGGCCGGGACATCTTTACGAGCAGTACTTC
- TRBJ2-1 TRBV7-2 CASSLFDNEQFF TGTGCCAGCAGCTTATTCGACAATGAGCAGTTCTTC
- TRBJ1-6 TRBV19 CASSRQESSPLHF TGTGCCAGTAGTAGACAGGAGAGTTCACCCCTCCACTTT